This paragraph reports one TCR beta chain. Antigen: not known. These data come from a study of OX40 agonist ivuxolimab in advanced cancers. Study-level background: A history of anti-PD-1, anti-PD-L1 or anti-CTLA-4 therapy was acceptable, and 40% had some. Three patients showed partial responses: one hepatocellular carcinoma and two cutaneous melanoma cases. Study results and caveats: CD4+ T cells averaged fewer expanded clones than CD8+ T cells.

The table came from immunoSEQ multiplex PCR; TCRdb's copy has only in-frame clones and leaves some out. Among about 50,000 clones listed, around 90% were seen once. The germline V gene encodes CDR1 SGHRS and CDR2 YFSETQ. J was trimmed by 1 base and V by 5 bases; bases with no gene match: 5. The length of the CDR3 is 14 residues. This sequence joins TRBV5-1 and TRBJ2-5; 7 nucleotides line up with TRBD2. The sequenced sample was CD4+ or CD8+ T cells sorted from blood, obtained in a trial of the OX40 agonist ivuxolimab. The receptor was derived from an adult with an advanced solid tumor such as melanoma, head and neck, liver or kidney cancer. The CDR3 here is CASSQLAPQETQYF. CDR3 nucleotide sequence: TGCGCCAGCAGTCAACTAGCGCCCCAAGAGACCCAGTACTTC.